The sequence of this T cell receptor (beta chain) was determined in a study of graft-versus-host responses after intestinal transplantation. Study details: Transplantation in recipients was multivisceral, liver-intestinal, or isolated intestinal. Recipients were all induced with anti-thymocyte globulin, then given tacrolimus and steroids for around three years. Study outcomes and limitations: Detection of GvH clones occurred in recipient marrow, and some had their first appearance in ileum or blood.

There are 13 residues in the CDR3. CDR1 MNHNS and CDR2 SASEGT come from the germline V gene. V trimming: 6 bases; J trimming: 3 bases; junction bases outside the gene matches: 3. The method was immunoSEQ multiplex PCR; TCRdb's version includes in-frame clones alone and lacks a portion of them. The sample includes some 77,000 clones, about 92% seen only once; the top ten take approximately 0.73%. Worth noting for this clone: Its antigen is not identified.

This specimen consisted of PBMCs, obtained 98 days after intestinal transplantation. V and J are TRBV6-1 and TRBJ1-1; 8 bases agree with TRBD1. The receptor comes from a human patient who received an intestinal transplant, so some T cells may come from the graft donor. This CDR3 reads CASSQGAHTEAFF. The CDR3 DNA reads TGTGCCAGCAGCCAGGGGGCTCACACTGAAGCTTTCTTT.